One sample yielded the 14 T cell receptor delta chains listed below, sequenced in a study of Vδ1+ human thymocytes. Study outcomes and limitations: In the thymus, TRG and TRD repertoires looked highly polyclonal with Gaussian CDR3 lengths.

Their recognized antigens are unknown. Extracted RNA was reverse transcribed into cDNA. CDR3 amplicons came from multiplex PCR with pooled V-gene forward and constant-region reverse primers. TCRdb re-identified clones in the multiplex PCR reads via CATT. Among about 75,000 delta-chain clones listed, approximately 34% were seen once. Material: Vdelta1+ gamma-delta thymocytes from the thymus. Subset given: FACS-sorted CD3+ TCRalphabeta- TCRVdelta1+ TCRVdelta2- thymocytes. These receptors were obtained from a boy in the first two years of life who had congenital heart surgery.

The chain links TRDV1 to TRDJ1; TRDD3 agrees at 9 bases. CDR1 and CDR2 (germline): TSWWSYY, QGS. There are 24 residues in the CDR3. V lost 3 bases, J lost 0 bases, and 29 bases stayed unmatched. The CDR3 DNA follows: TGTGCTCTTGGGGACTCCCCAGAGACCCTACGGCTCGCTACTGGGGGAAGGTACACCGATAAACTCATCTTT. It codes for CALGDSPETLRLATGGRYTDKLIF.

The chain combines TRDV1 with TRDJ1; possibly TRDD2 for D (5 bases). CDR1 is TSWWSYY and CDR2 is QGS in the germline V gene. The CDR3 is 13 amino acids. The DNA for the CDR3 is TGTGCCACAACTCCTAATTCCACCGATAAACTCATCTTT. Translating gives CATTPNSTDKLIF.

The chain recombines TRDV1 with TRDJ1; no clear D gene. Per the germline V gene, CDR1 is TSWWSYY and CDR2 is QGS. The length of the CDR3 is 17 residues. V lost 2 bases and J lost 0, with 16 bases in between. The CDR3 bases are TGTGCTCTTGGGGAAAGGTATGAGGGGTTGTACACCGATAAACTCATCTTT. Translation gives CALGERYEGLYTDKLIF.

This clone was seen only a few times. The chain joins TRDV1 to TRDJ1; TRDD3 matches at 11 bases. The CDR3 covers 18 residues. CDR1 is TSWWSYY, CDR2 QGS, per germline. Losses at the gene ends were 3 bases for V and 6 bases for J; bases not matched to a gene: 15. CDR3 loop: CALGDPTKDVLGDNKLIF. CDR3 DNA sequence: TGTGCTCTTGGGGACCCGACTAAGGACGTACTGGGGGATAATAAACTCATCTTT.

This chain joins TRDV1 and TRDJ1; TRDD3 is a possible D gene (7 bases). V lost 4 bases to trimming and J lost 1 base, with 31 bases between them. In germline, CDR1 is TSWWSYY, CDR2 QGS. CDR3 size: 21 residues. The DNA for the CDR3 is TGTGCTCTTGGGGTTCGGCCTTCCCCATTACTGGGGACTTTCACCACCGATAAACTCATCTTT. Translation gives CALGVRPSPLLGTFTTDKLIF.

This clone was observed a handful of times. The chain is built from TRDV1 and TRDJ1; 10 bases match TRDD3. Germline V gene sequence: CDR1 TSWWSYY, CDR2 QGS. J was trimmed by 2 bases and V by 5 bases; bases with no gene match: 26. The CDR3 consists of 22 residues. CDR3 coding DNA: TGTGCTCTTGGGAACGGGAGGACCTCGGTACTGGGGGATTCCCTGTCTACCGATAAACTCATCTTT. This encodes CALGNGRTSVLGDSLSTDKLIF.

This clone was detected a few times. The V call is TRDV1, the J call TRDJ1; 7 nucleotides agree with TRDD3. This CDR3 comprises 19 residues. CDR1 and CDR2 (germline): TSWWSYY, QGS. With 4 bases clipped from V and 1 base from J, the junction kept 18 bases outside the gene matches. CDR3 bases: TGTGCTCTTGGGGTTCCGGAAATGAGGCTGGGGGTCCCCACCGATAAACTCATCTTT. Protein product: CALGVPEMRLGVPTDKLIF.

V usage is TRDV1 and J usage is TRDJ1; TRDD3 matches at 8 bases. The CDR3 is 20 residues long. Germline CDR1 reads TSWWSYY; CDR2 reads QGS. Trimming cost V 5 bases and J 0 bases; bases outside gene matches: 20. This CDR3 is CALGPLLLAWGISYTDKLIF. In nucleotides, the CDR3 is TGTGCTCTTGGGCCCCTGCTGTTGGCGTGGGGGATCTCATACACCGATAAACTCATCTTT.

J is TRDJ1 and V is TRDV1; TRDD3 matches 7 bases. The CDR3 loop spans 20 amino acids. With 6 bases clipped from V and 1 base from J, the junction kept 23 bases outside the gene matches. Germline values: CDR1 TSWWSYY, CDR2 QGS. The CDR3 nucleotides read TGTGCTCTTGGACAGGGGGGCCCTATCGAAGGGGATATGGGCACCGATAAACTCATCTTT. This sequence encodes CALGQGGPIEGDMGTDKLIF.

The J gene is TRDJ1, the V gene TRDV1, with D perhaps TRDD2 (6 bases). CDR1 is TSWWSYY, CDR2 QGS, per germline. The V end lost 5 bases, the J end lost 0 bases, and 28 bases lay between the germline ends. There are 20 residues in the CDR3. For the CDR3, the DNA is TGTGCTCTTGGGCGGCCTTCCCATGGTTCGCCCTCGACATACACCGATAAACTCATCTTT. Protein sequence: CALGRPSHGSPSTYTDKLIF.

In the case of this clone: Other DNA sequences in this sample translate to the same CDR3. The gene calls are TRDV1 and TRDJ1; the D gene is possibly TRDD3 (6 bases). Trimming took 1 base from V and 3 from J, leaving 24 bases between them. The germline V gene has CDR1 TSWWSYY and CDR2 QGS. The CDR3 contains 19 residues. The chain's CDR3 is CALGERPAVSVGAADKLIF. CDR3 nucleotide sequence: TGTGCTCTTGGGGAACGCCCGGCCGTTAGTGTGGGGGCGGCCGATAAACTCATCTTT.

The chain carries TRDV1 and TRDJ1; 7 bases map to TRDD2. V shed 1 base and J 2 bases; nucleotides not matched to a gene: 13. The CDR3 runs to 18 residues. Germline V CDR1 and CDR2: TSWWSYY, QGS. For the CDR3, the DNA is TGTGCTCTTGGGGAACGATTTCCTACCACGAGACTAACCGATAAACTCATCTTT. Protein sequence: CALGERFPTTRLTDKLIF.

This chain joins TRDV1 and TRDJ1; D may be TRDD2 (9 bases). From germline, CDR1 is TSWWSYY and CDR2 QGS. The CDR3 sequence is 22 residues long. Trimming stripped 2 bases from V and 1 base from J, with 32 bases between. CDR3 protein: CALGEITFLPRPTGGSTDKLIF. CDR3 nucleotide sequence: TGTGCTCTTGGGGAAATAACCTTCCTACCCAGACCTACTGGGGGGTCCACCGATAAACTCATCTTT.

Details on this clone: A much larger clone lies one base from this, so it may be a read error. The chain combines TRDV2 with TRDJ1; the match to TRDD3 covers 12 bases. Trimming removed 2 bases from V and 3 bases from J; junction bases left unmatched: 30. Germline V lookup: CDR1 GEAIGNYY, CDR2 EKD. CDR3 length: 24 amino acids. CDR3 sequence: CACDMGVLRRTVLGDTLLADKLIF. The DNA for the CDR3 is TGTGCCTGTGACATGGGGGTTCTGCGTCGCACCGTACTGGGGGATACCTTGTTGGCCGATAAACTCATCTTT.